This note documents a single T cell receptor (beta chain) sequence. This CDR3 is built from 13 residues. CDR1 and CDR2 from the germline V gene are SGHAT and FQNNGV. The junction had 4 bases not matched to a gene; V was cut back by 2 bases and J by 7 bases. Clones were sequenced by immunoSEQ multiplex PCR, and TCRdb holds only the in-frame ones, with some missing. Counted here are some 200,000 clones, about 89% occurring once; the ten biggest clones make up 6.5% to 9.5%. The source of the sample is a study of blood T cell repertoires in COVID-19. The participants were between roughly 18 and 89 years old and came from roughly 25 US areas. Two consecutive negative NP/OP PCR tests, clearance, or resolved symptoms defined Cohort 3 recovery.

The receptor was derived from a woman younger than 35 who had recovered from COVID-19. This chain uses TRBV11-2 with TRBJ1-1, with 7 bases matching TRBD1. Sequencing used PBMCs or T cells enriched from blood (not recorded which). The CDR3 DNA follows: TGTGCCAGCAGCTTACAGGGGGTGCTTGAAGCTTTCTTT. This translates into CASSLQGVLEAFF.